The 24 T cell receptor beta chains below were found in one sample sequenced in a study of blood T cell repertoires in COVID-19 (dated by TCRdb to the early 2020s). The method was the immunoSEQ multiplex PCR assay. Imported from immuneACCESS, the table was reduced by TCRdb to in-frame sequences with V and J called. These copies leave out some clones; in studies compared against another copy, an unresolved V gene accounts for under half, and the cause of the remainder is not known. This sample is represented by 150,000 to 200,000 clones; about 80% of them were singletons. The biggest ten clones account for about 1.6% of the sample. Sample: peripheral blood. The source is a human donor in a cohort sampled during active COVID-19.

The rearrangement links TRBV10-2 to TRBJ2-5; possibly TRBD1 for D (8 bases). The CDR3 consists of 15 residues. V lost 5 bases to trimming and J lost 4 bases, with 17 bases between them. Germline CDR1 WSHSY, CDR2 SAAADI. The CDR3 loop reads CASSTTGGVGETQYF. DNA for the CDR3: TGCGCCAGCAGTACCACAGGGGGGGTAGGAGAGACCCAGTACTTC.

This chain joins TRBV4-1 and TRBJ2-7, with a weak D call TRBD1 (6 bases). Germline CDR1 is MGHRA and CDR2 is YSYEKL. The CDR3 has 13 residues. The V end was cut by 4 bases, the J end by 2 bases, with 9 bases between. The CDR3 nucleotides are TGCGCCAGCAGCCCCAGGGACACCTACGAGCAGTACTTC. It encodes CASSPRDTYEQYF.

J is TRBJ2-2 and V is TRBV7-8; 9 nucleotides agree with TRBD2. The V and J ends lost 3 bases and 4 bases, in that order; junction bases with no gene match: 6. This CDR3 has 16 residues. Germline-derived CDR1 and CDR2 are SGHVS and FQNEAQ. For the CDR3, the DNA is TGTGCCAGCAGCTTCCCGCGGGGGGGCGGCACCGGGGAGCTGTTTTTT. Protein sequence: CASSFPRGGGTGELFF.

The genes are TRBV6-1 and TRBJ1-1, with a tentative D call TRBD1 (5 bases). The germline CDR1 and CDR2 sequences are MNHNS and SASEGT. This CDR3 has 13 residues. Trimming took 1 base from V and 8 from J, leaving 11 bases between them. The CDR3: CASSEVGRVEAFF. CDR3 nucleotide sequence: TGTGCCAGCAGTGAAGTTGGCAGGGTGGAAGCTTTCTTT.

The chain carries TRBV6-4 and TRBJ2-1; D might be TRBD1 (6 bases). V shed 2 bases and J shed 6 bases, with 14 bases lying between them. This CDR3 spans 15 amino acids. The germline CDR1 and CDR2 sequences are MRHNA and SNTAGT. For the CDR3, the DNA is TGTGCCAGCAGTGACCCAGGGTGGGGGCTCAATGAGCAGTTCTTC. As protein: CASSDPGWGLNEQFF.

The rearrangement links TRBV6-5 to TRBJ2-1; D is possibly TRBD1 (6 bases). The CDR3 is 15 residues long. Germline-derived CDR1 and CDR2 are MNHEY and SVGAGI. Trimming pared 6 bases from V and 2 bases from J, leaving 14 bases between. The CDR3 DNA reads TGTGCCAGCAGAGAGGCACAGGGAACCTACAATGAGCAGTTCTTC. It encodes CASREAQGTYNEQFF.

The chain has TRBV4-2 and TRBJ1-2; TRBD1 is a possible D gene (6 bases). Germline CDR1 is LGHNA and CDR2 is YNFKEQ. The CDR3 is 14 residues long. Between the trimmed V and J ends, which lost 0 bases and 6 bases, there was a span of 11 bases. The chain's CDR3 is CASSQDLQGDGYTF. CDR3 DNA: TGTGCCAGCAGCCAAGATCTACAGGGTGATGGCTACACCTTC.

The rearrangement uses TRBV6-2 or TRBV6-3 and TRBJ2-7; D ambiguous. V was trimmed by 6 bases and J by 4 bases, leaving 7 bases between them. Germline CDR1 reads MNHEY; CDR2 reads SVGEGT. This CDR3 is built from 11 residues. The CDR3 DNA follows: TGTGCCAGCAGCCCTCTATACGAGCAGTACTTC. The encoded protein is CASSPLYEQYF.

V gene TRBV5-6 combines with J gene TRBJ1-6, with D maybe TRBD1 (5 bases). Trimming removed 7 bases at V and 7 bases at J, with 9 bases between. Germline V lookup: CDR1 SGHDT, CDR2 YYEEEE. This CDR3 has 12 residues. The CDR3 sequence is CASGRANSPLHF. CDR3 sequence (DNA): TGTGCCAGCGGCAGGGCAAATTCACCCCTCCACTTT. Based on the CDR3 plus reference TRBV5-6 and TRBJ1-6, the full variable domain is DAGVTQSPTHLIKTRGQQVTLRCSPKSGHDTVSWYQQALGQGPQFIFQYYEEEERQRGNFPDRFSGHQFPNYSSELNVNALLLGDSALYLCASGRANSPLHFGNGTRLTVT.

The CDR3 nucleotides read TGTGCCAGCCGTGAGGGGGCCTCTGGGGCCAACGTCCTGACTTTC. It codes for CASREGASGANVLTF. The chain recombines TRBV7-2 with TRBJ2-6; 7 bases line up with TRBD1. The CDR3 runs to 15 residues. J gave up 0 bases and V 8 bases, and 4 bases lay outside the gene matches. Germline loops: CDR1 SGHTA, CDR2 FQGNSA.

CDR3 sequence (DNA): TGTGCCACCAGGGGGACAGGGAGAGGGGAGCAGTACTTC. Its protein is CATRGTGRGEQYF. The chain couples TRBV24-1 to TRBJ2-7, with TRBD1 matching 9 bases. The CDR3 covers 13 residues. Germline values: CDR1 KGHDR, CDR2 SFDVKD. J gave up 7 bases and V 7 bases, and 7 bases lay outside the gene matches.

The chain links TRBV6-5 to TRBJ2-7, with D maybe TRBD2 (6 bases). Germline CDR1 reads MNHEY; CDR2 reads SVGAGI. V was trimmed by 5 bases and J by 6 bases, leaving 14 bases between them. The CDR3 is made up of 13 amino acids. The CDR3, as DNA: TGTGCCAGCAGTCTCCGTGGAGGGATCGAGCAGTACTTC. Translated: CASSLRGGIEQYF.

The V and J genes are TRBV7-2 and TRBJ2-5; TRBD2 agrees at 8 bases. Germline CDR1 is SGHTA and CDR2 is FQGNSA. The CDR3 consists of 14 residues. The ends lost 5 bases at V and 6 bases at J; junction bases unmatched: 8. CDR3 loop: CASSAGTRGQTQYF. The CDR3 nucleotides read TGTGCCAGCAGCGCCGGGACTAGAGGGCAGACCCAGTACTTC. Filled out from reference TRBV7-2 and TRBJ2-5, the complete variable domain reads GAGVSQSPSNKVTEKGKDVELRCDPISGHTALYWYRQSLGQGLEFLIYFQGNSAPDKSGLPSDRFSAERTGGSVSTLTIQRTQQEDSAVYLCASSAGTRGQTQYFGPGTRLLVL.

CDR3 nucleotides: TGTGCCAGCAGCCCCAGGGGCCACCCGTACTTC. Encoded protein: CASSPRGHPYF. The chain recombines TRBV7-9 with TRBJ2-7; tentatively, D is TRBD1 (6 bases). This CDR3 is 11 amino acids long. Trimming stripped 5 bases from V and 12 bases from J, with 14 bases between. Per the germline V gene, CDR1 is SEHNR and CDR2 is FQNEAQ (reference sequence).

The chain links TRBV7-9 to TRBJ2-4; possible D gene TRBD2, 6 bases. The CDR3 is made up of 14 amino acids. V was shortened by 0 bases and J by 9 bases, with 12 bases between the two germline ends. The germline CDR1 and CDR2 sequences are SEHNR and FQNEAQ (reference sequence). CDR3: CASSLASGPPIQYF. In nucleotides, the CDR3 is TGTGCCAGCAGCTTAGCGAGCGGGCCCCCCATTCAGTACTTC.

The CDR3: CASSEQGTGTETQYF. CDR3 nucleotide sequence: TGTGCCAGCAGTGAGCAGGGGACGGGTACGGAGACCCAGTACTTC. The chain uses TRBV2 and TRBJ2-5, with D perhaps matching TRBD1 (6 bases). V lost 3 bases and J 5 bases, leaving 16 bases between the germline ends. CDR1 is SNHLY and CDR2 is FYNNEI in the germline V gene. The CDR3 is 15 residues long. The entire variable domain, with the rest obtained from reference TRBV2 and TRBJ2-5, is as follows: EPEVTQTPSHQVTQMGQEVILRCVPISNHLYFYWYRQILGQKVEFLVSFYNNEISEKSEIFDDQFSVERPDGSNFTLKIRSTKLEDSAMYFCASSEQGTGTETQYFGPGTRLLVL.

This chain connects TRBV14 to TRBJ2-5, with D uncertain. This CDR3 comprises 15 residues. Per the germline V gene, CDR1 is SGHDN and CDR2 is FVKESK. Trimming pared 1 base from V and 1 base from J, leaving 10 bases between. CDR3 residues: CASSQAWQSQETQYF. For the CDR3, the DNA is TGTGCCAGCAGCCAAGCGTGGCAGTCCCAAGAGACCCAGTACTTC. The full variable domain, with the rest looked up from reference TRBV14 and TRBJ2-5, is EAGVTQFPSHSVIEKGQTVTLRCDPISGHDNLYWYRRVMGKEIKFLLHFVKESKQDESGMPNNRFLAERTGGTYSTLKVQPAELEDSGVYFCASSQAWQSQETQYFGPGTRLLVL.

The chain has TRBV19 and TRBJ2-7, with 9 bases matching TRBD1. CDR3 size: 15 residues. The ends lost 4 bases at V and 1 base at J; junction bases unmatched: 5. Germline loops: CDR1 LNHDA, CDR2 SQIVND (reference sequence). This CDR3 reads CASSTGTGSSYEQYF. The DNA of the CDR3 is TGTGCCAGTAGTACTGGGACAGGGAGTTCCTACGAGCAGTACTTC. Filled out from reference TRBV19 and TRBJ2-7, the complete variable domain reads DGGITQSPKYLFRKEGQNVTLSCEQNLNHDAMYWYRQDPGQGLRLIYYSQIVNDFQKGDIAEGYSVSREKKESFPLTVTSAQKNPTAFYLCASSTGTGSSYEQYFGPGTRLTVT.

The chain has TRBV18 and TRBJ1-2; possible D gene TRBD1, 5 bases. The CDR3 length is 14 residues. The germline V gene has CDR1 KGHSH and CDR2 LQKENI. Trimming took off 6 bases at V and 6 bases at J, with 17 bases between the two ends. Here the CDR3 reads CASSPSEGRDGYTF. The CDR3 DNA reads TGTGCCAGCTCCCCCTCGGAGGGGCGAGATGGCTACACCTTC.

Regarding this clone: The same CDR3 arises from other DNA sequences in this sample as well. The CDR3 sequence is CASSLAGGVEQYF. The CDR3 nucleotides read TGTGCCAGCAGCTTAGCGGGCGGGGTCGAGCAGTACTTC. The chain combines TRBV7-2 with TRBJ2-7; tentatively, D is TRBD2 (6 bases). The CDR3 contains 13 residues. Germline CDR1 SGHTA, CDR2 FQGNSA. The V and J ends lost 0 bases and 6 bases respectively, with 9 bases between them.

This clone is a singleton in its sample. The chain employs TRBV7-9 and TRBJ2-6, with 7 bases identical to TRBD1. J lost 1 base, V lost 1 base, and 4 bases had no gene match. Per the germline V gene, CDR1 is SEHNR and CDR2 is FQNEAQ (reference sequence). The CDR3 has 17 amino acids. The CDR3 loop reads CASSLVAGGSGANVLTF. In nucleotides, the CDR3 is TGTGCCAGCAGCTTAGTGGCAGGGGGTTCTGGGGCCAACGTCCTGACTTTC.

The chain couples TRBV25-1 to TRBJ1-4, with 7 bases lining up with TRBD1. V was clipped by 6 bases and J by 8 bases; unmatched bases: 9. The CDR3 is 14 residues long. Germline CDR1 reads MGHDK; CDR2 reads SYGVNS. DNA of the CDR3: TGTGCCAGCAGCACCGGACACAGGGGAGAAAAACTGTTTTTT. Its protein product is CASSTGHRGEKLFF.

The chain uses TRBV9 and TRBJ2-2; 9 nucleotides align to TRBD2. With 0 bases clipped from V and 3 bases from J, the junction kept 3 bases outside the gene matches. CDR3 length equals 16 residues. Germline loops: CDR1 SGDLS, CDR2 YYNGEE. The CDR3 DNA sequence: TGTGCCAGCAGCGTAGTAGCGGGAGATGACACCGGGGAGCTGTTTTTT. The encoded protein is CASSVVAGDDTGELFF.

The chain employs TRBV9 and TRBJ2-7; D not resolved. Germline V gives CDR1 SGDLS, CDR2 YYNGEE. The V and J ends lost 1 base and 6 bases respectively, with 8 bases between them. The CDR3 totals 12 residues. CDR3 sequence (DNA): TGTGCCAGCAGCGTATACGGCGGCGAGCAGTACTTC. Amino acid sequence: CASSVYGGEQYF.